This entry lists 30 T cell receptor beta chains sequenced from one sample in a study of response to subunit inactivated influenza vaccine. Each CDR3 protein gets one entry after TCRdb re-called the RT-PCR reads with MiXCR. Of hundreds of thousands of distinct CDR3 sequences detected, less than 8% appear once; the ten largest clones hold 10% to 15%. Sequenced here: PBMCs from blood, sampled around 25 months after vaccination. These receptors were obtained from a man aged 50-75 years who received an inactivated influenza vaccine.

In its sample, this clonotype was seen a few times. The CDR3 DNA reads TGTGCCGCCCGGGACCCTGGGAATGAAAAACTGTTTTTT. Translated, it gives CAARDPGNEKLFF. The rearrangement joins TRBV6-2 or TRBV6-3 to TRBJ1-4; D may be TRBD1 (5 bases). Trimming cost V 11 bases and J 5 bases, with 15 bases left between them. This CDR3 contains 13 residues. Germline loops: CDR1 MNHEY, CDR2 SVGEGT.

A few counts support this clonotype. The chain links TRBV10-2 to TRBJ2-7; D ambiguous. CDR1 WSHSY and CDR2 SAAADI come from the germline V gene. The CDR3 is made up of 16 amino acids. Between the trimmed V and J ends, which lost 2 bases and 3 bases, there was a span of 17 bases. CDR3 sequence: CASSEDRTRENYEQYF. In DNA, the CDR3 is TGCGCCAGCAGTGAGGACCGGACCCGTGAAAACTACGAGCAGTACTTC.

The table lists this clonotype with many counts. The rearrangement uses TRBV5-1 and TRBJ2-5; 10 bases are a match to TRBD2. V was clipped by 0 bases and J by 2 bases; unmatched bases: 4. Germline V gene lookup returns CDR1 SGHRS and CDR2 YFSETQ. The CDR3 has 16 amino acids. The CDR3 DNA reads TGCGCCAGCAGCTTGGGCGCACTAGCGGGGCAAGAGACCCAGTACTTC. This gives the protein CASSLGALAGQETQYF.

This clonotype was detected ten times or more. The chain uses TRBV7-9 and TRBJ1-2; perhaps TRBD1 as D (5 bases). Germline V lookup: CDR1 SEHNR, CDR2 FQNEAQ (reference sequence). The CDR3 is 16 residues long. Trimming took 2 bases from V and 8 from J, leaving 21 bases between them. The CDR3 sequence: CASSLIPQLGAAGYTF. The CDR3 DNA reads TGTGCCAGCAGCTTAATCCCACAACTCGGGGCCGCGGGCTACACCTTC.

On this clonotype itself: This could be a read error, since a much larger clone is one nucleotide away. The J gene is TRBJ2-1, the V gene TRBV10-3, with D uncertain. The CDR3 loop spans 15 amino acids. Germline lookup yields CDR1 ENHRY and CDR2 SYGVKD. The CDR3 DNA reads TGTGCCATGAGTGAAAGTTCTACTACCGGGAATGAGCAGTTCTTC. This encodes CAMSESSTTGNEQFF.

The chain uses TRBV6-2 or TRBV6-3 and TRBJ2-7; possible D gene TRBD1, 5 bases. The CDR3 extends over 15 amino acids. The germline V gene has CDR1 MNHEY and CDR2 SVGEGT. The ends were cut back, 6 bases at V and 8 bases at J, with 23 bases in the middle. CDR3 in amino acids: CASRLNRIVVSKQYF. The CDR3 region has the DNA TGTGCCAGCAGACTAAACAGGATAGTCGTCTCTAAGCAGTACTTC.

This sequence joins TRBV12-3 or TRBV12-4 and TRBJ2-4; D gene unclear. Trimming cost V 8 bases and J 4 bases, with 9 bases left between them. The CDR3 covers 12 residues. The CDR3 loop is CASARLKNIQYF. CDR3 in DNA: TGTGCCAGCGCGAGATTGAAAAACATTCAGTACTTC.

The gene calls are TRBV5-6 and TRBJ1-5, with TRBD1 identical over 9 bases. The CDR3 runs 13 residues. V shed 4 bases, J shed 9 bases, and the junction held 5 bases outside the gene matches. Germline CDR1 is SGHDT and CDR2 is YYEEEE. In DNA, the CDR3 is TGTGCCAGCAGCAACGGACAGGGGCGGCCCCAGCATTTT. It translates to CASSNGQGRPQHF. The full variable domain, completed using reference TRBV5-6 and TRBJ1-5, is DAGVTQSPTHLIKTRGQQVTLRCSPKSGHDTVSWYQQALGQGPQFIFQYYEEEERQRGNFPDRFSGHQFPNYSSELNVNALLLGDSALYLCASSNGQGRPQHFGDGTRLSIL.

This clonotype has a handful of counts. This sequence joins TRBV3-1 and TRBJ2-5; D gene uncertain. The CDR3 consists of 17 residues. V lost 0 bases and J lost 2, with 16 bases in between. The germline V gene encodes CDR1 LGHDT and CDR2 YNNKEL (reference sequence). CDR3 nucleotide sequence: TGTGCCAGCAGCCAAGAGGGCCACAGAACAATACAAGAGACCCAGTACTTC. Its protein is CASSQEGHRTIQETQYF.

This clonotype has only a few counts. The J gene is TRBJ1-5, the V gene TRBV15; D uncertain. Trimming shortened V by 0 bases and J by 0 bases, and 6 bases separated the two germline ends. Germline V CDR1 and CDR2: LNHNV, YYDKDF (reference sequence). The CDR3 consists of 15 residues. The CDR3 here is CATSREPYSNQPQHF. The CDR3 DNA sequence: TGTGCCACCAGCAGAGAACCTTATAGCAATCAGCCCCAGCATTTT.

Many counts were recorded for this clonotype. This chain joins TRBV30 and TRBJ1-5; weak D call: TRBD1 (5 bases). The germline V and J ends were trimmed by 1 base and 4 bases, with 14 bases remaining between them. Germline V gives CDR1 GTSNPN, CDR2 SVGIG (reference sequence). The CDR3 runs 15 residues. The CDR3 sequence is CAWSAGPRRNQPQHF. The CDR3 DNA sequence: TGTGCCTGGAGTGCGGGGCCCCGTCGAAATCAGCCCCAGCATTTT.

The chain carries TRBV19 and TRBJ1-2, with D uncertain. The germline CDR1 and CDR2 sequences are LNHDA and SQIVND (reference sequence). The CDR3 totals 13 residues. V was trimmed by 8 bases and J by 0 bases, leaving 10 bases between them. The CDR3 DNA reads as TGTGCCAGTGACGCCGGGGCTAACTATGGCTACACCTTC. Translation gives CASDAGANYGYTF. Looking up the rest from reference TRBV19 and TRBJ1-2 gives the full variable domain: DGGITQSPKYLFRKEGQNVTLSCEQNLNHDAMYWYRQDPGQGLRLIYYSQIVNDFQKGDIAEGYSVSREKKESFPLTVTSAQKNPTAFYLCASDAGANYGYTFGSGTRLTVV.

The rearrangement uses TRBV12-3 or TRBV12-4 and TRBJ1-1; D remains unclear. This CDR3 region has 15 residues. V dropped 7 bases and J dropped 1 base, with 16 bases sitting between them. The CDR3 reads CASTHSGRENTEAFF. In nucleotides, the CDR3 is TGTGCCAGCACCCATTCGGGTCGCGAGAACACTGAAGCTTTCTTT.

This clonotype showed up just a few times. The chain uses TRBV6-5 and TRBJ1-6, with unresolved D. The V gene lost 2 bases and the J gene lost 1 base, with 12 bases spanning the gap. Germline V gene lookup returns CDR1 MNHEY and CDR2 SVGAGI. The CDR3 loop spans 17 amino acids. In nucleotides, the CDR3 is TGTGCCAGCAGTTACAGAATGGACGGGTCCTATAATTCACCCCTCCACTTT. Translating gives CASSYRMDGSYNSPLHF.

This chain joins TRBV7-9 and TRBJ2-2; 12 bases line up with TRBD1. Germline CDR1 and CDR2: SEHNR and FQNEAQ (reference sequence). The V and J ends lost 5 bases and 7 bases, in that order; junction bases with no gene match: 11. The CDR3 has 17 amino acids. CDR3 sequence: CASSPHPGTGGNGELFF. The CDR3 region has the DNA TGTGCCAGCAGCCCTCACCCTGGGACAGGGGGCAACGGGGAGCTGTTTTTT.

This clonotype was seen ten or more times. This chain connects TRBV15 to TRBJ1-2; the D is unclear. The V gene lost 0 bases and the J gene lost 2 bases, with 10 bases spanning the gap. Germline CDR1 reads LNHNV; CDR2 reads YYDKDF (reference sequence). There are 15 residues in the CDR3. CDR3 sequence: CATSRDLGRNYGYTF. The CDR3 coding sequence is TGTGCCACCAGCAGAGATCTCGGGAGGAACTATGGCTACACCTTC.

The CDR3 region is CSQDRVGYEQYF. CDR3 DNA: TGCAGCCAGGACAGGGTGGGGTACGAGCAGTACTTC. The gene calls are TRBV20-1 and TRBJ2-7; 8 bases line up with TRBD1. The CDR3 extends over 12 amino acids. Germline V CDR1 and CDR2: DFQATT, SNEGSKA (reference sequence).

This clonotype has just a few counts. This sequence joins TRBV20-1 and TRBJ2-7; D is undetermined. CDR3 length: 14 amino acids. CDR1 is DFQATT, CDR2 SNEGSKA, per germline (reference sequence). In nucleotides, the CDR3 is TGCAGCCTGGGGTCCGGCACCAACGCAATCGAGCAGTACTTC. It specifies CSLGSGTNAIEQYF.

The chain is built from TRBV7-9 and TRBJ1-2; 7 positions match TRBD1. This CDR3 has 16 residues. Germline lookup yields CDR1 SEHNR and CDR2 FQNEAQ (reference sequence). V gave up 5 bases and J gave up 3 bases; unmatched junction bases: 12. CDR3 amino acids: CASSPREQGQHYGYTF. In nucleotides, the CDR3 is TGTGCCAGCAGCCCACGAGAACAGGGACAGCACTATGGCTACACCTTC.

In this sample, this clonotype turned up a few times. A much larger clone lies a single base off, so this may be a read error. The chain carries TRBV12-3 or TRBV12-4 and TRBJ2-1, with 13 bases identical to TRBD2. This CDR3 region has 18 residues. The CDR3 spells CACSLPGLAGDSYNEQFF. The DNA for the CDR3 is TGTGCCTGCAGTTTACCCGGACTAGCGGGGGACTCCTACAATGAGCAGTTCTTC.

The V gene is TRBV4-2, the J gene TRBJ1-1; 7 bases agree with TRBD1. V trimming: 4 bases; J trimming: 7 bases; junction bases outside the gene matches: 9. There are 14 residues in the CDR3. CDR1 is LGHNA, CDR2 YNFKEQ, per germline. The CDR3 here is CASSPGTNRGEAFF. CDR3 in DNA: TGTGCCAGCAGCCCGGGCACTAACAGGGGTGAAGCTTTCTTT.

CDR3 DNA: TGTGCCAGCAGCGTAGCTGTAGCGGAGACCCAGTACTTC. It encodes CASSVAVAETQYF. The chain is built from TRBV9 and TRBJ2-5, with D possibly TRBD2 on 5 matching bases. This CDR3 has 13 amino acids. The germline CDR1 and CDR2 sequences are SGDLS and YYNGEE. V lost 0 bases and J 5 bases, leaving 8 bases between the germline ends.

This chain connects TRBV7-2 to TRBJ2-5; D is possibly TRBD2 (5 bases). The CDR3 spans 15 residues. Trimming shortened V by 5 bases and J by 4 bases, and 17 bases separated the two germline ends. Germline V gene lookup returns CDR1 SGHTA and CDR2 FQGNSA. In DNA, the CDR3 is TGTGCCAGCAGCCTACAATCTAGCTTTCCAGAGACCCAGTACTTC. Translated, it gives CASSLQSSFPETQYF. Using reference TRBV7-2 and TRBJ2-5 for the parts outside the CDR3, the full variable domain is GAGVSQSPSNKVTEKGKDVELRCDPISGHTALYWYRQSLGQGLEFLIYFQGNSAPDKSGLPSDRFSAERTGGSVSTLTIQRTQQEDSAVYLCASSLQSSFPETQYFGPGTRLLVL.

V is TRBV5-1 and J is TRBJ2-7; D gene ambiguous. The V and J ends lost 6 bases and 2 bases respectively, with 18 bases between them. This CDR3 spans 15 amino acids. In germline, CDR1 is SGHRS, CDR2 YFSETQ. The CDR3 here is CASTKVPYNTYEQYF. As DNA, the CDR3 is TGCGCCAGCACCAAAGTCCCCTACAATACCTACGAGCAGTACTTC.

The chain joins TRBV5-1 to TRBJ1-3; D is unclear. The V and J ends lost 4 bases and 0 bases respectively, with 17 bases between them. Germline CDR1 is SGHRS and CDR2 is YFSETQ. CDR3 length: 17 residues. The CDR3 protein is CASSQGSDPRSGNTIYF. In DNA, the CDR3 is TGCGCCAGCAGCCAAGGCTCTGACCCTCGCTCTGGAAACACCATATATTTT. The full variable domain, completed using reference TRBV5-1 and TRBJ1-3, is KAGVTQTPRYLIKTRGQQVTLSCSPISGHRSVSWYQQTPGQGLQFLFEYFSETQRNKGNFPGRFSGRQFSNSRSEMNVSTLELGDSALYLCASSQGSDPRSGNTIYFGEGSWLTVV.

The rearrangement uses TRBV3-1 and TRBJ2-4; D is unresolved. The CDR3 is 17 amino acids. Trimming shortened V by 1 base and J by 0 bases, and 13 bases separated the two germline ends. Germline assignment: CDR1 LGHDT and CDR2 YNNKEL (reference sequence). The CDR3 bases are TGTGCCAGCAGCCAAGGGTACCTCCTCTTAGCCAAAAACATTCAGTACTTC. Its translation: CASSQGYLLLAKNIQYF.

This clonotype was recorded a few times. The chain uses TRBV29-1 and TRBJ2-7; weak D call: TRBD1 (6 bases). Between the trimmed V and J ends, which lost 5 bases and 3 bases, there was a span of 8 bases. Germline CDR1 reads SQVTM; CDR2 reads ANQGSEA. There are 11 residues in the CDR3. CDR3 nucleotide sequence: TGCAGCGTTCTGGACAGCTACGAGCAGTACTTC. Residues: CSVLDSYEQYF.

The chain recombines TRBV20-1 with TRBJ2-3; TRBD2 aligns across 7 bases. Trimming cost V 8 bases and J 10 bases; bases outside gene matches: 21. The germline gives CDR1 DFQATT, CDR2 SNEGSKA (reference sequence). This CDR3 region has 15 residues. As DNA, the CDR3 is TGCAGTCACCAGGATCCTAGCGGTACCTGGAGTGCGCAGTATTTT. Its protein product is CSHQDPSGTWSAQYF.

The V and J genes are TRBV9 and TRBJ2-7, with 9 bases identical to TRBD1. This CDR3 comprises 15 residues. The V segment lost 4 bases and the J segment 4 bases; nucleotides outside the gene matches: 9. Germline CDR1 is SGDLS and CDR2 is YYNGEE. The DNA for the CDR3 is TGTGCCAGCAGCCCACCGGGACAGGGATGGTACGAGCAGTACTTC. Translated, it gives CASSPPGQGWYEQYF.

CDR3 sequence: CSASPTARVPSSYNEQFF. The DNA for the CDR3 is TGCAGTGCTAGCCCCACAGCAAGGGTCCCGAGCTCCTACAATGAGCAGTTCTTC. The chain is built from TRBV20-1 and TRBJ2-1, with D unresolved. The V end lost 3 bases, the J end lost 0 bases, and 21 bases lay between the germline ends. There are 18 residues in the CDR3. Germline V gene sequence: CDR1 DFQATT, CDR2 SNEGSKA (reference sequence).